This T cell receptor (beta chain) was sequenced for a study of OX40 agonist ivuxolimab in advanced cancers. Study background: Partial responses, seen in three patients, involved one hepatocellular carcinoma and two cutaneous melanomas. Study-wide points: At 0.1 to 3.0 mg/kg, clonal expansion of CD4+ and CD8+ blood T cells had occurred by week 6.

The CDR3 has 15 residues. Trimming shortened V by 4 bases and J by 7 bases, and 17 bases separated the two germline ends. Germline CDR1 is LNHNV and CDR2 is YYDKDF (reference sequence). Of note for this clone: Its specificity is unknown.

Using immunoSEQ multiplex PCR, the repertoire was profiled, and TCRdb retains in-frame clones only, with some absent. The sample has over 50,000 clones, roughly 84% seen once; the top ten hold less than 0.6%. This sequence originates from an adult with an advanced solid tumor such as melanoma, head and neck, liver or kidney cancer. The gene calls are TRBV15 and TRBJ2-1, with D tentatively TRBD2 (5 bases). The specimen comprised CD4+ or CD8+ T cells sorted from blood, sampled in a trial of the OX40 agonist ivuxolimab. The CDR3 DNA is TGTGCCACCAGCAAACGACTGGAGGAAGGGAATGAGCAGTTCTTC. Its protein is CATSKRLEEGNEQFF.